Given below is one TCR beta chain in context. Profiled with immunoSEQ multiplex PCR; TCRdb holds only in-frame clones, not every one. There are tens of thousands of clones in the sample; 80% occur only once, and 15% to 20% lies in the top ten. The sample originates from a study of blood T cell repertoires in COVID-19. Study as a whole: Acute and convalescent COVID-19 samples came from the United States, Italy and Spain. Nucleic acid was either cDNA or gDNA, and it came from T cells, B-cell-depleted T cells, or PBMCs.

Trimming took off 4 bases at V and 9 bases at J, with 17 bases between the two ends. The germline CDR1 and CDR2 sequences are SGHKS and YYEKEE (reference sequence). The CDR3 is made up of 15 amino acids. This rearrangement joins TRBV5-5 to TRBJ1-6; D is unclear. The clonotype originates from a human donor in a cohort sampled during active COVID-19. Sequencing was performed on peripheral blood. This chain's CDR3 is CASSRGAPSGSPLHF. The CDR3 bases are TGTGCCAGCAGCCGAGGAGCTCCTTCGGGTTCACCCCTCCACTTT.